This T cell receptor beta chain is from a study of T cell responses to AZD1222 COVID-19 vaccine (dated by TCRdb to the early 2020s). Looking at the study overall: TCR sequencing was performed for 230 to 250 trial participants, of whom approximately 200 were given two doses of AZD1222 and around 26 were given two doses of MenACWY control vaccine. Trial participants were enrolled by age into subgroups of 18-55, 56-69 and 70-plus years, and around 150, 29 and 61 TCR-sequenced participants, respectively, were included in these subgroups.

The CDR3 regions of human TCRbeta chains were subjected to immunosequencing. As for how the authors treated the data: TCRs in the repertoires were matched against a reference library of SARS-CoV-2-specific TCRs that had been generated with the MIRA antigen-specificity platform. Breadth was defined as the fraction of unique TCRs that were SARS-CoV-2-associated, and depth was defined as the fraction of total T cells that were SARS-CoV-2-associated. Using the MIRA data, each spike-specific TCR was mapped to the spike region that the TCR reacts to and placed in a CD4 or CD8 class. Log10-transformed breadth and depth values were compared by one-way ANOVA with Sidak's multiple comparisons tests. What TCRdb holds here is the immuneACCESS table cut down to in-frame rearrangements. Part of the clones is not present; checked against another copy, under half of the missing clones reflect an unresolved V gene, and the others are unexplained. V, J and clone size are taken as reported in that table, and D and trimming were inferred from the DNA itself. This sample has more than 95,000 clones in its table, and around nine tenths of those were observed once. The ten largest account for roughly 3.3% of the sample.

Overall study outcomes, separate from this receptor: Participants were mostly white British and included more females than males, and it was suggested by the authors that clonal diversity may have been underestimated. The 56-69-year group was small, and its depth increase did not reach significance, likely because of low power. Conclusions about previously exposed vaccinees were limited because only six AZD1222 recipients were SARS-CoV-2 seropositive at baseline. Spike-specific TCR breadth and depth rose significantly after two AZD1222 doses compared with day 0 and with MenACWY recipients. Reportedly, almost half of the unique spike-specific TCRs recognized epitopes lying outside the regions that are mutated in the B.1.351 and B.1.1.7 variants. Because no samples from the day 14 peak response were available, repertoires could be characterized only after the peak T cell response. CD4 TCRs associated with the vaccine covered the entire spike protein, and the dominant responses were in regions 160-218 and 743-854.

For CDR1 and CDR2, the germline V gene lists SGHTA and FQGNSA. From its cysteine to its phenylalanine, the CDR3 spans 15 amino acids. Only the CDR3 DNA stays, 45 bases, in frame from base 1. At the junction V is shortened by 3 bases and J by 6 bases; bases outside the gene matches: 5. The label giving this sample's time point can be read as: about 28 days (+/-7) after the second vaccine dose. Interpreted using the paper, the treatment or condition label stands for: meningococcal conjugate vaccine given as trial control. The vaccinee samples were drawn from two UK trials, COV001 and COV002, one of which was a single-blind randomized controlled phase 2/3 trial testing AZD1222 (ChAdOx1 nCoV-19) in healthy adults. For TCRbeta chain sequencing, PBMC samples were collected from trial participants at day 0 and at day 28 after the second dose. In regard to this clone: Its antigen is still unknown. No clone much larger than this one lies a single base away; base qualities are absent.

The V and J segments used are TRBV7-2 and TRBJ2-3; a stretch of 11 junction bases matches TRBD2. The sequence derives from an adult who received the MenACWY meningococcal vaccine as a control. The source was peripheral blood, collected 28 days after the second dose of the MenACWY control vaccine. The nucleotide sequence reads TGTGCCAGCAGCTTTACTAGCGGGGGCGGGGATACGCAGTATTTT. Its coded protein is CASSFTSGGGDTQYF.